This T cell receptor (beta chain) was documented in a study of vaccination and CD4 T cells after COVID-19. The Oncomine TCR Beta short-read assay sequenced DNA from cultured CD4+ T cells. TCRdb reprocessed the PCR reads via MiXCR and lists one record per CDR3 protein. The repertoire holds roughly 10,000 distinct CDR3 sequences, with around 50% as singletons. CDR1 is SGHVS and CDR2 is FNYEAQ in the germline V gene. The CDR3 totals 16 residues. The germline V and J ends were trimmed by 2 bases and 2 bases, with 10 bases remaining between them. Treatment of the sample: 10-day PBMC culture with coronavirus spike peptide pools or control peptides (ViraFEST assay). Per well, fewer than 2.5 million PBMCs were cultured in the presence of roughly 9 IU/ml IL-2 and around 11 ug/ml peptide pools. This clonotype was observed once. The antigen is undetermined.

This sequence joins TRBV7-6 and TRBJ2-6, with a weak D call TRBD1 (5 bases). Sample: CD4+ T cells from blood, cultured in vitro. The sequence came from a human donor who had recovered from COVID-19. In nucleotides, the CDR3 is TGTGCCAGCAGCTTACGCCAAGGGGCTGGGGCCAACGTCCTGACTTTC. This sequence encodes CASSLRQGAGANVLTF.